This T cell receptor beta chain was profiled in a study of T cell repertoires in cytomegalovirus infection. Points from the study as a whole: Clonotype analysis showed dominance of the ex vivo response by HLA-C-restricted CMV-specific TCR beta clonotypes. Cumulative frequency (of public TCR beta family members) identified carriers of CMV plus the relevant HLA.

TCRdb passed the reads through MiXCR, listing each CDR3 protein once. The sample contains more than 650,000 distinct CDR3 sequences, roughly a third of which appear only once. Germline CDR1 is KGHDR and CDR2 is SFDVKD. V was clipped by 3 bases and J by 3 bases, with 9 bases between them. The CDR3 has 14 amino acids. This clonotype was detected only a few times. Its target is not known. V usage is TRBV24-1 and J usage is TRBJ2-3; D remains unclear. The TCR was taken from a human donor in good health (CMV status not recorded). Some clones in this sample may be carry-over from other donors' samples. Sequencing was performed on PBMCs. CDR3 sequence reads: CATSDKHATDTQYF. For the CDR3, the DNA is TGTGCCACCAGTGATAAACATGCGACAGATACGCAGTATTTT.